This T cell receptor beta chain was retrieved from a study of T cell responses to AZD1222 COVID-19 vaccine. Germline assignment: CDR1 SGHVS and CDR2 FQNEAQ. V lost 6 bases, J lost 0 bases, and 10 bases stayed unmatched. This CDR3 region has 17 residues. This clone was seen only a few times. Its antigen is undetermined. Notes on the study in general: The study reported that nearly half of spike-specific TCRs target unmutated variant regions.

Sequencing was performed with immunoSEQ multiplex PCR; in TCRdb, only in-frame clones are kept and a portion is missing. This table holds more than 110,000 clones, more than 85% found once. The source was peripheral blood, collected on day 0 of AZD1222 vaccination. This rearrangement joins TRBV7-8 to TRBJ2-7; 11 bases align to TRBD2. This TCR was sampled from an adult in good health. Here the CDR3 reads CASSPSRLAGSSYEQYF. In DNA, the CDR3 is TGTGCCAGCAGTCCAAGCCGACTAGCGGGGTCCTCCTACGAGCAGTACTTC.